One and the same sample provided the 29 T cell receptor beta chains below, sequenced in a study of OX40 agonist ivuxolimab in advanced cancers. The data were produced by immunoSEQ multiplex PCR, yet TCRdb's version contains in-frame clones alone and is incomplete. The sample holds roughly 82,000 clones, roughly 90% seen once. The sample here was CD4+ or CD8+ T cells sorted from blood, taken in a trial of the OX40 agonist ivuxolimab. Every receptor here comes from an adult with an advanced solid tumor such as melanoma, head and neck, liver or kidney cancer.

The rearrangement uses TRBV5-6 and TRBJ1-5, with 7 bases identical to TRBD1. Germline CDR1 and CDR2: SGHDT and YYEEEE. The CDR3 extends over 16 amino acids. Trimming cost V 7 bases and J 0 bases; bases outside gene matches: 10. CDR3 loop: CASGYTGVYSNQPQHF. CDR3 nucleotide sequence: TGTGCCAGCGGCTATACAGGGGTTTATAGCAATCAGCCCCAGCATTTT.

The chain links TRBV18 to TRBJ1-5; 9 bases agree with TRBD1. CDR3 size: 13 residues. Losses at the gene ends were 5 bases for V and 5 bases for J; bases not matched to a gene: 1. CDR1 and CDR2 from the germline V gene are KGHSH and LQKENI. The CDR3 DNA reads as TGTGCCAGCTCATGGACAGGGGATCAGCCCCAGCATTTT. It encodes CASSWTGDQPQHF.

V is TRBV4-2 and J is TRBJ2-1; 7 positions agree with TRBD2. Germline CDR1 LGHNA, CDR2 YNFKEQ. With 5 bases clipped from V and 7 bases from J, the junction kept 17 bases outside the gene matches. The CDR3 runs to 17 residues. The CDR3 protein is CASSYPPAGDMGNEQFF. CDR3 nucleotides: TGTGCCAGCAGCTACCCCCCGGCGGGAGACATGGGAAATGAGCAGTTCTTC.

V gene TRBV10-3 combines with J gene TRBJ2-3, with TRBD1 matching 8 bases. The germline V gene has CDR1 ENHRY and CDR2 SYGVKD. With V trimmed by 6 bases and J by 0 bases, 5 bases remained unmatched. The CDR3 is 15 residues long. The CDR3: CAISVQGDSTDTQYF. The DNA for the CDR3 is TGTGCCATCAGCGTACAGGGGGATAGCACAGATACGCAGTATTTT.

The chain employs TRBV4-1 and TRBJ2-1; 11 bases agree with TRBD2. Germline CDR1 reads MGHRA; CDR2 reads YSYEKL. The CDR3 loop spans 16 amino acids. The V gene end was trimmed by 2 bases and the J gene end by 4 bases; junction bases not matched to a gene: 4. CDR3 nucleotide sequence: TGCGCCAGCAGCCAACCTAGCGGGGGGCGATACAATGAGCAGTTCTTC. Residues: CASSQPSGGRYNEQFF.

DNA for the CDR3: TGTGCCAGCTCACCCACACTAGCGGGGCCGTCACAAGAGACCCAGTACTTC. It encodes CASSPTLAGPSQETQYF. The chain combines TRBV18 with TRBJ2-5; 10 bases are a match to TRBD2. Germline V gene sequence: CDR1 KGHSH, CDR2 LQKENI. The V and J ends lost 3 bases and 2 bases, in that order; junction bases with no gene match: 9. The CDR3 runs 17 residues.

This chain uses TRBV7-9 with TRBJ2-7; the match to TRBD1 covers 8 bases. The CDR3 has 13 residues. The V gene end was trimmed by 4 bases and the J gene end by 6 bases; junction bases not matched to a gene: 5. Germline V lookup: CDR1 SEHNR, CDR2 FQNEAQ (reference sequence). The CDR3 DNA follows: TGTGCCAGCAGCTGGGGACAGGCTTTCGAGCAGTACTTC. Protein sequence: CASSWGQAFEQYF.

The V call is TRBV6-5, the J call TRBJ2-7; D possibly matches TRBD1 or TRBD2 (5 bases each). CDR3 size: 14 residues. The V gene lost 6 bases and the J gene lost 3 bases, with 15 bases spanning the gap. The V gene's germline CDR1 is MNHEY and CDR2 SVGAGI. The CDR3 region has the DNA TGTGCCAGCAGGAAGGGATGGGGGAACTACGAGCAGTACTTC. This gives the protein CASRKGWGNYEQYF.

V gene TRBV2 combines with J gene TRBJ1-4; D may be TRBD1 (6 bases). CDR3 size: 16 residues. CDR1 and CDR2 (germline): SNHLY, FYNNEI. V gave up 5 bases and J gave up 7 bases, with 20 bases separating them. CDR3 coding DNA: TGTGCCAGCAGTTCCAACAGGGAGGGGATAAGTGAAAAACTGTTTTTT. Protein sequence: CASSSNREGISEKLFF.

The chain carries TRBV5-1 and TRBJ1-2; 7 nucleotides agree with TRBD1. The V segment lost 4 bases and the J segment 8 bases; nucleotides outside the gene matches: 8. Germline values: CDR1 SGHRS, CDR2 YFSETQ. The CDR3 loop spans 13 amino acids. The CDR3 region is CASSHPDRVGYTF. DNA of the CDR3: TGCGCCAGCAGCCATCCTGACAGGGTCGGCTACACCTTC.

This chain links TRBV27 with TRBJ2-7; D assignment may be TRBD1 or TRBD2 (5 bases each). V was pared by 2 bases and J by 2 bases, with 16 bases between. Per the germline V gene, CDR1 is MNHEY and CDR2 is SMNVEV (reference sequence). The CDR3 runs to 16 residues. Here the CDR3 DNA reads TGTGCCAGCAGTTTAATTTCCGGGACGGGGACCTACGAGCAGTACTTC. This encodes CASSLISGTGTYEQYF.

With respect to this clone: One junction end disagrees with the germline gene, perhaps due to a read error. This chain's CDR3 is CASSLTGLSEQYF. The CDR3 DNA is TGTGCTAGCAGCCTGACAGGGCTCAGCGAGCAGTACTTC. This chain connects TRBV7-7 to TRBJ2-7, with 7 bases aligning to TRBD1. Germline lookup yields CDR1 SSHAT and CDR2 FNYEAQ (reference sequence). CDR3 length equals 13 residues.

This clone was observed once. V and J are TRBV13 and TRBJ2-7; TRBD1 agrees at 9 bases. After removal of 5 bases from V and 6 bases from J, the junction contained 8 bases not matched to a gene. CDR1 and CDR2 from the germline V gene are PRHDT and FYEKMQ (reference sequence). This CDR3 contains 14 residues. CDR3 sequence: CASSLNRGQGEQYF. As DNA, the CDR3 is TGTGCCAGCAGCCTTAACAGGGGGCAGGGCGAGCAGTACTTC.

The genes are TRBV5-8 and TRBJ1-1; D may be TRBD1 (6 bases). Germline CDR1 reads SGHTS; CDR2 reads YDEGEE. Trimming took off 0 bases at V and 3 bases at J, with 12 bases between the two ends. This CDR3 contains 15 residues. The CDR3 here is CASSLEGGWDTEAFF. The CDR3 DNA follows: TGTGCCAGCAGCTTGGAGGGGGGCTGGGACACTGAAGCTTTCTTT.

The chain combines TRBV10-2 with TRBJ2-6; D possibly corresponds to TRBD2 (5 bases). This CDR3 is 13 amino acids long. CDR1 WSHSY and CDR2 SAAADI come from the germline V gene. Trimming shortened V by 2 bases and J by 9 bases, and 8 bases separated the two germline ends. This CDR3 reads CASSEAGGNVLTF. Here the CDR3 DNA reads TGCGCCAGCAGTGAGGCAGGAGGCAACGTCCTGACTTTC.

The chain links TRBV28 to TRBJ2-5; TRBD2 is a possible D gene (6 bases). V shed 1 base and J shed 4 bases, with 13 bases lying between them. CDR1 is MDHEN, CDR2 SYDVKM, per germline. The length of the CDR3 is 15 residues. The CDR3: CASSLLAATRETQYF. CDR3 nucleotides: TGTGCCAGCAGTTTATTAGCGGCGACCCGAGAGACCCAGTACTTC.

This clone showed up just once. The genes are TRBV5-4 and TRBJ2-5; 12 bases line up with TRBD2. The germline V gene encodes CDR1 SGHNT and CDR2 YYREEE (reference sequence). The CDR3 has 14 amino acids. V shed 3 bases and J 4 bases; nucleotides not matched to a gene: 1. The CDR3 loop is CASSSGLAGETQYF. CDR3 nucleotides: TGTGCCAGCAGCTCGGGACTAGCGGGAGAGACCCAGTACTTC.

This sequence joins TRBV5-1 and TRBJ2-7; TRBD1 aligns across 10 bases. The CDR3 length is 15 residues. V trimming: 2 bases; J trimming: 6 bases; junction bases outside the gene matches: 8. Germline CDR1 and CDR2: SGHRS and YFSETQ. The CDR3 here is CASSFFGQGVGEQYF. CDR3 sequence (DNA): TGCGCCAGCAGCTTTTTCGGACAGGGGGTTGGCGAGCAGTACTTC.

V usage is TRBV28 and J usage is TRBJ2-7; 8 positions agree with TRBD2. Trimming took 5 bases from V and 0 from J; bases not matched to a gene: 3. Germline CDR1 is MDHEN and CDR2 is SYDVKM. The CDR3 contains 14 residues. The chain's CDR3 is CASSRAGDSYEQYF. The CDR3 region has the DNA TGTGCCAGCAGTCGAGCGGGGGACTCCTACGAGCAGTACTTC.

The chain combines TRBV5-4 with TRBJ2-3; D remains ambiguous. The CDR3 consists of 13 residues. Trimming pared 0 bases from V and 7 bases from J, leaving 9 bases between. Germline-derived CDR1 and CDR2 are SGHNT and YYREEE (reference sequence). The CDR3 here is CASSLAAGNTQYF. The CDR3 DNA is TGTGCCAGCAGCTTGGCGGCTGGCAATACGCAGTATTTT. Based on the CDR3 plus reference TRBV5-4 and TRBJ2-3, the full variable domain is ETGVTQSPTHLIKTRGQQVTLRCSSQSGHNTVSWYQQALGQGPQFIFQYYREEENGRGNFPPRFSGLQFPNYSSELNVNALELDDSALYLCASSLAAGNTQYFGPGTRLTVL.

The chain's CDR3 is CASSQTPAPYEQYF. For the CDR3, the DNA is TGCGCCAGCAGCCAGACTCCCGCCCCGTACGAGCAGTACTTC. The chain employs TRBV4-1 and TRBJ2-7; D uncertain. From germline, CDR1 is MGHRA and CDR2 YSYEKL. This CDR3 is 14 amino acids long. Trimming took 3 bases from V and 4 from J, leaving 13 bases between them.

This rearrangement joins TRBV7-6 to TRBJ1-2, with 9 positions matching TRBD1. From germline, CDR1 is SGHVS and CDR2 FNYEAQ. There are 15 residues in the CDR3. The ends lost 4 bases at V and 5 bases at J; junction bases unmatched: 8. The CDR3: CASSSGQGIRYGYTF. CDR3 sequence (DNA): TGTGCCAGCAGCTCTGGACAGGGGATTCGGTATGGCTACACCTTC.

The chain is built from TRBV5-6 and TRBJ2-1; 9 bases are a match to TRBD2. Germline V gene lookup returns CDR1 SGHDT and CDR2 YYEEEE. J was trimmed by 10 bases and V by 5 bases; bases with no gene match: 13. The length of the CDR3 is 15 residues. CDR3 in amino acids: CASRPRGTSNREQFF. The CDR3 DNA reads TGTGCCAGCAGACCAAGAGGGACTAGCAACAGGGAGCAGTTCTTC. Full variable domain (missing parts from reference TRBV5-6 and TRBJ2-1): DAGVTQSPTHLIKTRGQQVTLRCSPKSGHDTVSWYQQALGQGPQFIFQYYEEEERQRGNFPDRFSGHQFPNYSSELNVNALLLGDSALYLCASRPRGTSNREQFFGPGTRLTVL.

The J gene is TRBJ2-7, the V gene TRBV10-2; tentatively, D is TRBD2 (6 bases). V dropped 2 bases and J dropped 3 bases, with 14 bases sitting between them. Per the germline V gene, CDR1 is WSHSY and CDR2 is SAAADI. The CDR3 spans 15 residues. The CDR3 loop reads CASSEDGGIDYEQYF. As DNA, the CDR3 is TGCGCCAGCAGTGAGGACGGGGGTATCGACTACGAGCAGTACTTC.

This chain uses TRBV5-1 with TRBJ1-1; TRBD1 aligns across 7 bases. The length of the CDR3 is 14 residues. Per germline, CDR1 SGHRS and CDR2 YFSETQ. With V trimmed by 4 bases and J by 1 base, 4 bases remained unmatched. The CDR3 bases are TGCGCCAGCAGCCGGGACAGCTCGAACACTGAAGCTTTCTTT. This gives the protein CASSRDSSNTEAFF.

The chain carries TRBV11-2 and TRBJ2-3, with 7 bases aligning to TRBD2. CDR3 length: 15 amino acids. Germline V lookup: CDR1 SGHAT, CDR2 FQNNGV. J lost 2 bases, V lost 1 base, and 3 bases had no gene match. In nucleotides, the CDR3 is TGTGCCAGCAGCTTAGCGGGAGGATACACAGATACGCAGTATTTT. Its translation: CASSLAGGYTDTQYF.

V is TRBV5-4 and J is TRBJ2-2, with D possibly TRBD1 on 6 matching bases. Trimming removed 1 base at V and 2 bases at J, with 9 bases between. The CDR3 totals 15 residues. Germline-derived CDR1 and CDR2 are SGHNT and YYREEE (reference sequence). CDR3 in DNA: TGTGCCAGCAGCTTGAAGGGGGTCAACACCGGGGAGCTGTTTTTT. Translating gives CASSLKGVNTGELFF.

V is TRBV7-9 and J is TRBJ1-2; tentative D call: TRBD1 (6 bases). Germline V gene lookup returns CDR1 SEHNR and CDR2 FQNEAQ (reference sequence). Trimming pared 2 bases from V and 7 bases from J, leaving 14 bases between. The CDR3 has 14 residues. CDR3 sequence: CASSLTRGSRGYTF. DNA of the CDR3: TGTGCCAGCAGCTTAACCAGGGGAAGTCGTGGCTACACCTTC.

The V call is TRBV2, the J call TRBJ2-1; 10 bases align to TRBD1. The CDR3 loop spans 15 amino acids. Germline V lookup: CDR1 SNHLY, CDR2 FYNNEI. The V segment lost 5 bases and the J segment 7 bases; nucleotides outside the gene matches: 8. CDR3 in DNA: TGTGCCAGCAGTCCGACAGGGGGCGAGGGGAATGAGCAGTTCTTC. Protein: CASSPTGGEGNEQFF.